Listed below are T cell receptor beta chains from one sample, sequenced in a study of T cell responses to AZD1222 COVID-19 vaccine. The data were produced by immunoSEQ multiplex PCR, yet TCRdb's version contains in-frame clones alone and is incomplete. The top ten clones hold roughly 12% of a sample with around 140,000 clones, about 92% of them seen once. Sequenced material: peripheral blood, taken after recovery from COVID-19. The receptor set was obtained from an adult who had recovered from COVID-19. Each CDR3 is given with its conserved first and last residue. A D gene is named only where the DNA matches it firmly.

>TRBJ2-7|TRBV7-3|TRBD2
CASSLSSGLSYEQYF
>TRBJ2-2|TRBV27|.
CASSTTRGGDTGELFF
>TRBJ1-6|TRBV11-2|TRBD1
CASSLADRGGSPLHF
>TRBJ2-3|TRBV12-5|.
CASGSSGGDTQYF
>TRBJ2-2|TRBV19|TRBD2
CASRLAGRSGELFF
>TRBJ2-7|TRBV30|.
CAWSVGQQYF
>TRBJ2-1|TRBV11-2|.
CASSLEMTGDEQFF
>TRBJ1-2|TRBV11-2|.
CASSLVQSGNGYTF
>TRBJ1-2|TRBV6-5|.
CASSTQGVGGYTF
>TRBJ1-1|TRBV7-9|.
CASSPFAGEMGTEAFF
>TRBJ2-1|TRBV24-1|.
CATSDFRQGSAFF
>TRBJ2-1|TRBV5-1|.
CASSLVLGNEQFF
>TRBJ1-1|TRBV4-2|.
CASSQKWLGTEAFF
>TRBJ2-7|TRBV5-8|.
CASSALDGAAYEQYF
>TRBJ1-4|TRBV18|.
CASSPWGRSNEKLFF
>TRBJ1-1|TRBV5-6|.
CASSLTGRGGTEAFF
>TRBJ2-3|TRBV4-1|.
CASSQAGLTDTQYF
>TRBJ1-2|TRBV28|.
CASSLPDSWIRGYTF
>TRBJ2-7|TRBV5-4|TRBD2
CASSLGGTSGGYEQYF
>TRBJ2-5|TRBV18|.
CASSPPGQYQETQYF
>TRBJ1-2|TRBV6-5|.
CASSYGGYGYTF
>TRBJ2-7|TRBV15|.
CATSREQSSHEQYF
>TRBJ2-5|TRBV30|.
CAWSLGGEVGRETQYF
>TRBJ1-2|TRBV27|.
CASSGQSNNYGYTF
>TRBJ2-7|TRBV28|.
CASSLFRPSSYEQYF
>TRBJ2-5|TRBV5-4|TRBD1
CASSPPGQLQETQYF
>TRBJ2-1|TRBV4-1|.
CASSQTRSEQFF
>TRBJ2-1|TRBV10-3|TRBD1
CAIRGTGGLGDEQFF
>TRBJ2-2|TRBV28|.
CASSLKRLGDTGELFF
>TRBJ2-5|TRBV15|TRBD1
CATSRDRAGGETQYF
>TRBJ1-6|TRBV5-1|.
CASSKRTDANSPLHF
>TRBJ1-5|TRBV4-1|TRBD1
CASSRAQGDQPQHF
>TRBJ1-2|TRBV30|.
CAWSDRALGYTF
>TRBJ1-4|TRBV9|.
CASSPDRINEKLFF
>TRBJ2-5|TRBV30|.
CAWTSPNAETQYF
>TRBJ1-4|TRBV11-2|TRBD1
CASSLARDRGKESLEKLFF
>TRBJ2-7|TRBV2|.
CASSRAAYSYEQYF
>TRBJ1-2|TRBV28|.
CASGSINYGYTF
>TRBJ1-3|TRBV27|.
CASSPAGERNTIYF
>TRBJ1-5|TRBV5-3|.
CARSLPHRRRAGLYSNQPQHF
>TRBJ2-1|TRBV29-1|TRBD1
CSVMGQGDNYNEQFF
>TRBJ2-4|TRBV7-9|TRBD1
CASSPTASNDRATIDIQYF
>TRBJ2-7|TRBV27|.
CASSSRKGSRFF
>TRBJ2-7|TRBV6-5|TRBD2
CASSLRTSGRASEQYF
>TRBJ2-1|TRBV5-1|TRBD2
CASSRGGATNEQFF
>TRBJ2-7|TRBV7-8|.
CASSLRGRKEQYF
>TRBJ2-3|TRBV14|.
CASSQVGRLLSDTQYF
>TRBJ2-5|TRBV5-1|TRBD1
CASSLVTGGTETQYF
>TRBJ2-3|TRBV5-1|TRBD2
CASSQIAGGPADTQYF
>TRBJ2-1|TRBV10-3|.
CAITGNNEQFF
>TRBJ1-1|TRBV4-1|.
CASSHFRDSDLTEAFF
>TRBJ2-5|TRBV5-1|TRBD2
CASSSPGLAVETQYF
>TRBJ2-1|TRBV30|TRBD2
CAWSPLAAVNEQFF
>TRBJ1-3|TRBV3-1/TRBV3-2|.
CASTKRGGNTIYF
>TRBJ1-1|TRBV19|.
CASSGGFAEAFF
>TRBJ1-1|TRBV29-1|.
CSVEDHLTGSFTEAFF
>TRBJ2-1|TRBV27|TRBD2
CASRTSGDEQFF
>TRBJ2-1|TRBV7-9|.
CASSLGEPNNEQFF